This T cell receptor beta chain stems from a study of shared clonotypes between healthy human individuals. About the research overall: Aged 18 to 49, the donors were a couple of women and three men.

The V gene's germline CDR1 is DFQATT and CDR2 SNEGSKA (reference sequence). The V gene lost 6 bases and the J gene lost 7 bases, with 10 bases spanning the gap. This CDR3 contains 11 residues. On this clone itself: Its cognate antigen is unknown. This CDR3 is also generated by other DNA sequences in the sample.

Regarding the study as a whole: Across subsets, estimated richness was generally greater for naive than for memory populations.

Only in-frame clones appear in the TCRdb table, and some are missing; sequencing was by immunoSEQ multiplex PCR. The table records 2,500,000 or so clones, 92% of them present only once. A CD45RA-negative memory subset and a CD45RA+ naive subset were separated from the CD4+ cells. The specimen sequenced was naive CD4+ T cells from PBMCs. Sample subset: CD45RA+ positively selected. The chain carries TRBV20-1 and TRBJ2-1; maybe TRBD2 (5 bases). The TCR originated in a man aged 18 to 29 in good health. Some clones in this sample may be carry-over from other donors' samples. CDR3 in amino acids: CSAQPGNEQFF. CDR3 nucleotides: TGCAGTGCCCAGCCGGGGAATGAGCAGTTCTTC.